This T cell receptor beta chain was retrieved from a study of shared clonotypes between healthy human individuals. Study-level results: The sharing of 5% to 6.5% of naive CD4 clonotypes was seen across a few donors. The low donor count limited represented genetic and exposure-history diversity.

Each donor was a Caucasian adult residing in Nashville, Tennessee. Researchers partitioned CD4+ cells into CD45RA+ naive and CD45RA-negative memory subsets. Repertoires were generated with immunoSEQ multiplex PCR, while TCRdb's copy carries only in-frame clones and drops some. Altogether a few million clones are present, approximately 90% being singletons, with the ten largest covering approximately 0.41%. Trimming removed 8 bases at V and 3 bases at J, with 8 bases between. This CDR3 has 12 residues. The germline CDR1 and CDR2 sequences are MDHEN and SYDVKM. Comment on this clone: Antigen: not known.

The source material was naive CD4+ T cells from PBMCs. Documented subset: CD45RA+ positively selected. The J gene is TRBJ2-1, the V gene TRBV28; TRBD1 is a possible D gene (6 bases). The origin of this receptor is a man aged 18 to 29 in good health. Some clones in this sample may be carry-over from other donors' samples. The CDR3 sequence: CASGGGYNEQFF. Written as DNA, the CDR3 is TGTGCCAGCGGGGGCGGCTACAATGAGCAGTTCTTC.